This T cell receptor beta chain was sequenced in a study of T-cell memory formation after mild COVID-19. TCRdb passed the 5' RACE reads through MiXCR, listing each CDR3 protein once. The repertoire holds 75,000 to 95,000 distinct CDR3 sequences, about 13% seen once, with roughly a quarter in the top ten. The V gene lost 4 bases and the J gene lost 5 bases, with 14 bases spanning the gap. Germline loops: CDR1 LGHDT, CDR2 YNNKEL (reference sequence). This CDR3 has 14 residues. The chain is built from TRBV3-1 and TRBJ2-5, with D possibly being TRBD1 (6 bases). Material for sequencing was PBMCs or a T cell subset sorted from them (not recorded which). The TCR sequence derives from an adult woman who had mild COVID-19 (a few samples of this study predate the infection). Cell type and time point are not known. The CDR3 DNA is TGTGCCAGCAGCCGACCAGGGGTGAGGGAGACCCAGTACTTC. It encodes CASSRPGVRETQYF.